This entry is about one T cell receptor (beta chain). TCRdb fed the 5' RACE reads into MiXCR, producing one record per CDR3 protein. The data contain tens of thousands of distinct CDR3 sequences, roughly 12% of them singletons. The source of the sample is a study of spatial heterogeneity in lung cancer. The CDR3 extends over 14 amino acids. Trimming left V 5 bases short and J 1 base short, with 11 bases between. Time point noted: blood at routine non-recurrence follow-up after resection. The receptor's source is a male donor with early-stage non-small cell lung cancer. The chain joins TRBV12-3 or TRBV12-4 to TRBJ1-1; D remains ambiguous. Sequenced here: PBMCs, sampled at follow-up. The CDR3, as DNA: TGTGCCAGCAGTCTATCCGGAGGGAACACTGAAGCTTTCTTT. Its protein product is CASSLSGGNTEAFF.